The source of this T cell receptor beta chain is a study of graft-versus-host responses after intestinal transplantation. Whole-study results and caveats: Recipient-marrow GvH clones were detected, some having first appeared in ileum or blood.

Measured with immunoSEQ multiplex PCR; TCRdb has only the in-frame clones, and not every one. Seen here are roughly 69,000 clones, roughly 90% observed once, and the top ten hold about 6.7%. Bone marrow was aspirated after transplant. It came from the posterior iliac crest or another site. In the case of this clone: The antigen is undetermined.

The clonotype comes from a human patient who received an intestinal transplant, so some T cells may come from the graft donor. The material sequenced was bone marrow, taken 734 days after intestinal transplantation.

The CDR3 region has the DNA TGTGCCAGCAGCGTAGCTCCATCCGGGGAGCTGTTTTTT. Translation gives CASSVAPSGELFF. The chain couples TRBV9 to TRBJ2-2; D is unclear. The germline gives CDR1 SGDLS, CDR2 YYNGEE. V was cut by 0 bases and J by 6 bases, with 6 bases left in between. CDR3 size: 13 residues. The variable domain in full, completed from reference TRBV9 and TRBJ2-2, reads DSGVTQTPKHLITATGQRVTLRCSPRSGDLSVYWYQQSLDQGLQFLIQYYNGEERAKGNILERFSAQQFPDLHSELNLSSLELGDSALYFCASSVAPSGELFFGEGSRLTVL.